This entry is about one TCR beta chain. Its specificity is unknown. The CDR3 contains 17 residues. There were at least 5 micrograms of total RNA extracted from every sample. The data belong to a study of blood T cells in healthy people across ages. Study-level points and caveats: What prevented conclusive comparison of naive and antigen-experienced cells was that PBMCs were unsorted.

Using a J-beta primer mix together with a sample-barcoded 5' primer, a second PCR was run for 7 to 11 cycles. A template-switch adaptor containing 12 random nucleotides labeled each cDNA molecule. Paired-end reads containing CDR3 totaled no fewer than 2.5 million for each sample. MiXCR, applied by TCRdb to the 5' RACE reads, yields one record per CDR3 protein. Among more than 1,400,000 distinct CDR3 sequences listed, about 43% were seen once. Sequenced sample: blood. The TCR sequence derives from a woman aged 18-29 years in good health. The rearrangement uses TRBV21-1 and TRBJ2-3; TRBD2 reflects the table's D call only, with no check against the DNA. TRBV21-1 is recorded as a pseudogene. The DNA for the CDR3 is TGTGCCAGCACCTTCTCAGGGCTAGCGGGGAACACAGATACGCAGTATTTT. Translating it yields CASTFSGLAGNTDTQYF.